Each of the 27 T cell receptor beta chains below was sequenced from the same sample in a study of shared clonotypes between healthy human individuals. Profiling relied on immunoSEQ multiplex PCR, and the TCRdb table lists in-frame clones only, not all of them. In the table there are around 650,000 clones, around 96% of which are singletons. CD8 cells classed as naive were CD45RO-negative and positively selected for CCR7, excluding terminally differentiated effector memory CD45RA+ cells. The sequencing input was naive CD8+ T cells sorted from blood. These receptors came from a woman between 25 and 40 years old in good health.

CDR3 bases: TGCGCCAGCAGGAGTAACAGGGGGGGACTAGCGGGAGTGAACACCGGGGAGCTGTTTTTT. Encoded protein: CASRSNRGGLAGVNTGELFF. The chain links TRBV4-1 to TRBJ2-2, with 14 nucleotides matching TRBD2. This CDR3 has 20 amino acids. CDR1 and CDR2 from the germline V gene are MGHRA and YSYEKL. V dropped 6 bases and J dropped 1; count of bases not matched to a gene: 13.

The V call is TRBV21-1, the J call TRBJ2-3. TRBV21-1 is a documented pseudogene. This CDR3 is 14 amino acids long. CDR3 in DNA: TGTGCCAGCAGCCCGGGCTGTTTCACAGATACGCAGTATTTT. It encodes CASSPGCFTDTQYF.

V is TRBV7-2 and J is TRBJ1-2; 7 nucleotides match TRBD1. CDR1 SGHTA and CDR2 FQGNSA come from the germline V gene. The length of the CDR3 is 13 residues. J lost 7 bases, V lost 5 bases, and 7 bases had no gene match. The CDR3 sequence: CASSTDRAAGYTF. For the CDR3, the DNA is TGTGCCAGCAGCACCGACAGGGCGGCTGGCTACACCTTC.

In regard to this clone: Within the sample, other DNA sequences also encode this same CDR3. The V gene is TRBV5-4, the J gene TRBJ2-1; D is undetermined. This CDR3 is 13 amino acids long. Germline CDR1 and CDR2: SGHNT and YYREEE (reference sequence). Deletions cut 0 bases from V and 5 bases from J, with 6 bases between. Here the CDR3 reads CASSLESDNEQFF. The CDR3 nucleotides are TGTGCCAGCAGCTTGGAGAGTGACAATGAGCAGTTCTTC.

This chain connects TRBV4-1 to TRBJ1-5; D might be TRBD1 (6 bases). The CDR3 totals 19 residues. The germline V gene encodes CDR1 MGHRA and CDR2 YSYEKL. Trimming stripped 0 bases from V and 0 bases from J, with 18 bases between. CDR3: CASSQDSGTRDISNQPQHF. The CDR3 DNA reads TGCGCCAGCAGCCAAGATTCGGGGACAAGAGACATTAGCAATCAGCCCCAGCATTTT.

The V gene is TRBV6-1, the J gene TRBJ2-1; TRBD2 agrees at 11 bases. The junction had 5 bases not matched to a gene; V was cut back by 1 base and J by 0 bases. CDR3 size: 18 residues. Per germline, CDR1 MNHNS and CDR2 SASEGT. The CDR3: CASSEGLAGRSSYNEQFF. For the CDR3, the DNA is TGTGCCAGCAGTGAAGGACTAGCGGGAAGAAGCTCCTACAATGAGCAGTTCTTC.

The chain's CDR3 is CASSYARGYEQYF. CDR3 sequence (DNA): TGTGCCAGCAGTTATGCACGGGGCTACGAGCAGTACTTC. The chain is built from TRBV28 and TRBJ2-7; D is perhaps TRBD2 (5 bases). Trimming pared 4 bases from V and 3 bases from J, leaving 10 bases between. Germline-derived CDR1 and CDR2 are MDHEN and SYDVKM. This CDR3 contains 13 residues.

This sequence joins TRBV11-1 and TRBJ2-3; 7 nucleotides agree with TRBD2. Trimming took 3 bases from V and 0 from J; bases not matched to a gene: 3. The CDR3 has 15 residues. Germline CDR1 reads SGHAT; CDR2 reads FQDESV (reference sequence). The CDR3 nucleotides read TGTGCCAGCAGCTTGGGAGGGACTAGCACAGATACGCAGTATTTT. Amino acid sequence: CASSLGGTSTDTQYF.

The CDR3 sequence: CASSEGGVRTQYF. The CDR3 coding sequence is TGTGCCAGCTCCGAAGGGGGTGTCCGGACCCAGTACTTC. V usage is TRBV11-2 and J usage is TRBJ2-5, with TRBD1 as a possible D gene (6 bases). The CDR3 is made up of 13 amino acids. V was shortened by 8 bases and J by 7 bases, with 17 bases between the two germline ends. Per germline, CDR1 SGHAT and CDR2 FQNNGV.

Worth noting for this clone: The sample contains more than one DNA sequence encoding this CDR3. CDR3 amino acids: CASSYRGYEQYF. In nucleotides, the CDR3 is TGTGCCAGCAGTTACCGGGGGTACGAGCAGTACTTC. This chain joins TRBV28 and TRBJ2-7, with D perhaps TRBD2 (6 bases). Germline loops: CDR1 MDHEN, CDR2 SYDVKM. The V end lost 4 bases, the J end lost 4 bases, and 8 bases lay between the germline ends. The CDR3 consists of 12 residues.

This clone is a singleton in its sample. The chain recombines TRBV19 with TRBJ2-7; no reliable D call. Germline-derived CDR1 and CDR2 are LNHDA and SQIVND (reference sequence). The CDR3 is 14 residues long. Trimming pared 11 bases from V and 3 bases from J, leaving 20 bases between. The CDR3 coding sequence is TGTGCCCCCGCCCTAGGGCTTGATTACTACGAGCAGTACTTC. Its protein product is CAPALGLDYYEQYF.

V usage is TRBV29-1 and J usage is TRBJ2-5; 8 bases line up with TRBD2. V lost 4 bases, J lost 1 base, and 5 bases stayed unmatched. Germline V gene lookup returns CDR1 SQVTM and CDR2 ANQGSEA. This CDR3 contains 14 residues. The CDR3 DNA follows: TGCAGCGTTGGGACGGGAGGGACCCAAGAGACCCAGTACTTC. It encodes CSVGTGGTQETQYF.

The CDR3 reads CASSLPGTRNTGELFF. The CDR3 bases are TGCGCCAGCAGCTTACCCGGGACTCGAAACACCGGGGAGCTGTTTTTT. V gene TRBV5-1 combines with J gene TRBJ2-2; TRBD2 is a possible D gene (6 bases). The CDR3 is 16 amino acids. Germline-derived CDR1 and CDR2 are SGHRS and YFSETQ. V gave up 2 bases and J gave up 2 bases, with 13 bases separating them.

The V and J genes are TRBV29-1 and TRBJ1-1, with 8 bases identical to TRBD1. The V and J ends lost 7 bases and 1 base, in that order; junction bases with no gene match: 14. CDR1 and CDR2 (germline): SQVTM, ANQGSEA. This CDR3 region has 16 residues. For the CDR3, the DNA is TGCAGCGCAGAATCAACAGGGGGGGGCGAGAACACTGAAGCTTTCTTT. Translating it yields CSAESTGGGENTEAFF.

The CDR3 is CASSKGGENQGHF. In DNA form, the CDR3 reads TGTGCCAGCAGCAAAGGGGGGGAAAACCAAGGGCATTTT. The chain employs TRBV21-1 and TRBJ1-5. TRBV21-1 is a pseudogene. The CDR3 is 13 residues long.

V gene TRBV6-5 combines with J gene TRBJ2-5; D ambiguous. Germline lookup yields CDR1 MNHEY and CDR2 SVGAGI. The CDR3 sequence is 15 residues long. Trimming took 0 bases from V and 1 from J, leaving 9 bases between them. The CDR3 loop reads CASSYSGGFQETQYF. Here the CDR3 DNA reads TGTGCCAGCAGTTACTCAGGCGGATTCCAAGAGACCCAGTACTTC.

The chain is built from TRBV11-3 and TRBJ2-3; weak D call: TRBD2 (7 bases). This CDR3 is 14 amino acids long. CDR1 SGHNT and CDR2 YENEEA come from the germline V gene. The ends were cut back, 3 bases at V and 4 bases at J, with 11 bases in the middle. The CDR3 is CASSFGGRADTQYF. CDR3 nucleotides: TGTGCCAGCAGCTTCGGGGGGCGAGCAGATACGCAGTATTTT.

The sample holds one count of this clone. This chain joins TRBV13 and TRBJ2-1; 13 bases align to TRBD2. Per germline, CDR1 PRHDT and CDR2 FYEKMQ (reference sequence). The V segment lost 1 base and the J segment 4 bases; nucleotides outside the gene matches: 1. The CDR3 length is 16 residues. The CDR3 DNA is TGTGCCAGCAGCTTAGTGGGACTAGCGGGATACAATGAGCAGTTCTTC. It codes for CASSLVGLAGYNEQFF.

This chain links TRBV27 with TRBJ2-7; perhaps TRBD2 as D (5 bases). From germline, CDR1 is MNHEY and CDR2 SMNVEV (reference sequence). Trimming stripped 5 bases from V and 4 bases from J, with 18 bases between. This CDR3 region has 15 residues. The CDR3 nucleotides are TGTGCCAGCAGTCCCCCGGGCCAGGACTTATACGAGCAGTACTTC. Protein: CASSPPGQDLYEQYF.

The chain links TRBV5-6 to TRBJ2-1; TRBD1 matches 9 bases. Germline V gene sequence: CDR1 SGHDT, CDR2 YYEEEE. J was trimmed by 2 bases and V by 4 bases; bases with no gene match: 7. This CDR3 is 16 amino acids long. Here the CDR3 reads CASSMWTGETYNEQFF. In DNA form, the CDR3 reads TGTGCCAGCAGCATGTGGACAGGGGAAACCTACAATGAGCAGTTCTTC.

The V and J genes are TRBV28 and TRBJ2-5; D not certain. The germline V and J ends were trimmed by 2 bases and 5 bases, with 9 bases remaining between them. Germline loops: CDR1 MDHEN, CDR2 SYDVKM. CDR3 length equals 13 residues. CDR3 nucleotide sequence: TGTGCCAGCAGTTTAGCAGTTGGGGAGACCCAGTACTTC. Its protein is CASSLAVGETQYF.

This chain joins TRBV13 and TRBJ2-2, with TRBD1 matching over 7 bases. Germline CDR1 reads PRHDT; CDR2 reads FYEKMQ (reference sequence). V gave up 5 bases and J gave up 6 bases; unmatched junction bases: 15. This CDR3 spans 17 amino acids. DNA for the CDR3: TGTGCCAGCAGCCGAGCGAGAGACAGGGCTTACGCCGGGGAGCTGTTTTTT. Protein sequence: CASSRARDRAYAGELFF.

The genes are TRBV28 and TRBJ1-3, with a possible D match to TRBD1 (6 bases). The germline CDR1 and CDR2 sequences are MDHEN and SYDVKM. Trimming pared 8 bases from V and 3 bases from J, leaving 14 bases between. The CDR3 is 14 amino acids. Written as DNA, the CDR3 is TGTGCCAGCCGACCACAGGGTGGTGGAAACACCATATATTTT. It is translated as CASRPQGGGNTIYF.

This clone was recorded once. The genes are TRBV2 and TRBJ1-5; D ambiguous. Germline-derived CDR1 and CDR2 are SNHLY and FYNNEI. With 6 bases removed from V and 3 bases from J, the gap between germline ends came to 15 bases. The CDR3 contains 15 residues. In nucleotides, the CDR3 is TGTGCCAGCAGGGAGAGGACGGGATTCAATCAGCCCCAGCATTTT. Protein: CASRERTGFNQPQHF.

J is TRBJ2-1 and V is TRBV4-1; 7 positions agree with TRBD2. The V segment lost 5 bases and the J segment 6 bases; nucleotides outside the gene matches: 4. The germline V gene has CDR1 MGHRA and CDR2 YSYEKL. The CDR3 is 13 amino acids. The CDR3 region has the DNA TGCGCCAGCAGCGCGGGACTACCCAATGAGCAGTTCTTC. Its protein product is CASSAGLPNEQFF.

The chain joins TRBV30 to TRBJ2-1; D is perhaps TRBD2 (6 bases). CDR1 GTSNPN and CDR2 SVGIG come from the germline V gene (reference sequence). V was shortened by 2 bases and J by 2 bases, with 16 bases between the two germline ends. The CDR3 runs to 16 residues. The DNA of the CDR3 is TGTGCCTGGAGTCTCCAACGCGGGGTTACCTACAATGAGCAGTTCTTC. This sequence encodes CAWSLQRGVTYNEQFF.

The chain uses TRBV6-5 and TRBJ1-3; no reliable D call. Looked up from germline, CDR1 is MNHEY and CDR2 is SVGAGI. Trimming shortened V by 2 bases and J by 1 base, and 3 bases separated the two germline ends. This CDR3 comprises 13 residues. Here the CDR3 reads CASSYGSGNTIYF. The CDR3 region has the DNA TGTGCCAGCAGTTACGGGTCTGGAAACACCATATATTTT.